These T cell receptor beta chains were read from a single sample in a study of response to subunit inactivated influenza vaccine. TCRdb reanalysed the RT-PCR reads using MiXCR and keeps one entry per CDR3 protein. This sample carries about 620,000 distinct CDR3 sequences, 11% of them seen once, and the ten largest clones take approximately 10%. These data also featured in a second study, about T cells expressing NK-cell markers.

The sequences come from PBMCs from blood, collected on the day of vaccination. The receptors shown here come from a man aged 45-60 years who received an inactivated influenza vaccine. CDR3s include the opening cysteine and the closing phenylalanine or tryptophan. D genes are given only for firm matches. The listing skips clone size in some rows; elsewhere it reads once, few, many or a size class.

>few|TRBV28|NA
CASKPGRQTYEQYF
>few|TRBV18|NA
CASSPTGPGVLNEQFF
>NA|TRBV5-1|TRBD2
CASSLVGLAATDTQYF
>many|TRBV10-3|NA
CAISEFRGRGTNEKLFF
>few|TRBV28|NA
CASSLSPVLQETQYF
>NA|TRBV12-3/TRBV12-4|TRBD2
CASRTSGGTHQETQYF
>NA|TRBV6-1|NA
CASSEGVQPRGEQYF
>NA|TRBV5-4|TRBD1
CASSFHRGTQQETQYF
>NA|TRBV4-1|TRBD2
CASSQGVEAGRRTDTQYF
>NA|TRBV5-5|NA
CASSLLGRPETQYF
>NA|TRBV6-2/TRBV6-3|TRBD1
CASGFPGQAGNEQYF
>NA|TRBV12-3/TRBV12-4|TRBD1
CASRGQGEQFF
>few|TRBV9|TRBD2
CASSPLASGTGELFF
>few|TRBV4-2|TRBD2
CASSQGLAETYEQYF
>NA|TRBV2|TRBD2
CASSALGPLLAGGPHEQFF
>NA|TRBV28|NA
CASSLGPQRETQYF
>few|TRBV12-3/TRBV12-4|NA
CASSSVGKEPQHF
>few|TRBV6-2/TRBV6-3|NA
CASSYGQGWTGELFF
>many|TRBV29-1|NA
CSGGGLDTQYF
>NA|TRBV2|NA
CASSVQMRAYEQYF
>NA|TRBV7-2|NA
CASSSVFSGANVLTF
>few|TRBV6-2/TRBV6-3|TRBD1
CASSRRTGRSGNTIYF
>few|TRBV20-1|NA
CSANMHVGGTQYF
>few|TRBV5-1|NA
CASSKRDKYHNEQFF
>few|TRBV7-9|NA
CASRLKGGNEQYF
>few|TRBV7-6|TRBD2
CASSLGGGSEQFF
>NA|TRBV20-1|NA
CSARMKTEAFF
>NA|TRBV19|NA
CASSKAGGSTDTQYF
>few|TRBV7-2|TRBD2
CASSLRRSGSLRETQYF
>NA|TRBV28|TRBD2
CASSPFPGLAGGIITDTQYF
>many|TRBV7-9|NA
CASSLSWNTEAFF
>few|TRBV9|TRBD2
CASSVSRDYSYNEQFF
>few|TRBV2|TRBD1
CASLDRGKNQPQHF
>few|TRBV7-9|NA
CASSPSQVIETQYF
>many|TRBV2|TRBD1
CASGTGFEKLFF
>NA|TRBV20-1|NA
CSARQDGNTEAFF
>few|TRBV29-1|NA
CSVVRTLRGETQYF
>once|TRBV7-8|TRBD1
CASSYGQGARTGELFF
>few|TRBV11-2|NA
CASGKMWTSTDTQYF
>few|TRBV12-5|NA
CASGQSGNYGYTF
>NA|TRBV24-1|NA
CATSDSGYSYEQYF
>few|TRBV6-2/TRBV6-3|NA
CASRFDTQETQYF
>NA|TRBV5-1|NA
CASSPGDGNYQPQHF
>NA|TRBV7-9|NA
CASSLVGDYGYTF
>NA|TRBV29-1|TRBD1
CSVTPGQGQYEQYF